This entry lists 30 T cell receptor beta chains sequenced from one sample in a study of cytomegalovirus exposure and HLA in healthy donors. Researchers ran the PCR with 60 Vbeta and 13 Jbeta primers. Profiled with immunoSEQ multiplex PCR; TCRdb holds only in-frame clones, not every one. Counted here are 40,000 or so clones, roughly 81% occurring once; the ten biggest clones make up less than 7%. Sequencing input: PBMCs. These receptors were obtained from a man aged 25-40 years in good health and CMV-seronegative.

This chain links TRBV29-1 with TRBJ2-5; TRBD1 agrees at 8 bases. The J call may not be correct, given that the DNA end is closer to TRBJ2-7. The CDR3 extends over 15 amino acids. Germline V gene data show CDR1 as SQVTM and CDR2 as ANQGSEA. The CDR3 spells CSVVDGQGSTYEQYF. DNA of the CDR3: TGCAGCGTTGTTGACGGACAGGGAAGCACCTACGAGCAGTACTTC.

This chain uses TRBV25-1 with TRBJ1-2; D ambiguous. The germline V gene has CDR1 MGHDK and CDR2 SYGVNS. Trimming cost V 6 bases and J 1 base, with 12 bases left between them. There are 14 residues in the CDR3. The CDR3 nucleotides read TGTGCCAGCAGCGAAGAGGGATATAACTATGGCTACACCTTC. This sequence encodes CASSEEGYNYGYTF.

In DNA form, the CDR3 reads TGTGCCAGCAGTTTATTTGGGGGCCCCACAGTCGGATACGAGCAGTACTTC. The encoded protein is CASSLFGGPTVGYEQYF. J is TRBJ2-7 and V is TRBV27; tentatively, D is TRBD1 (6 bases). Trimming removed 1 base at V and 4 bases at J, with 20 bases between. CDR3 length: 17 residues. CDR1 is MNHEY, CDR2 SMNVEV, per germline (reference sequence).

The V and J genes are TRBV18 and TRBJ2-3; the D is unclear. Germline assignment: CDR1 KGHSH and CDR2 LQKENI. V lost 7 bases, J lost 5 bases, and 13 bases lay in between. The CDR3 is 13 residues long. The DNA for the CDR3 is TGTGCCAGCTTGCCCAGCCGAGGAGATACGCAGTATTTT. This encodes CASLPSRGDTQYF.

A few counts support this clone. CDR3 sequence: CASSERGAQPQHF. CDR3 coding DNA: TGTGCCAGCAGTGAAAGGGGTGCCCAGCCCCAGCATTTT. The chain is built from TRBV2 and TRBJ1-5; tentatively, D is TRBD1 (5 bases). This CDR3 is built from 13 residues. Germline assignment: CDR1 SNHLY and CDR2 FYNNEI. V gave up 2 bases and J gave up 7 bases, with 9 bases separating them. Using reference TRBV2 and TRBJ1-5 for the parts outside the CDR3, the full variable domain is EPEVTQTPSHQVTQMGQEVILRCVPISNHLYFYWYRQILGQKVEFLVSFYNNEISEKSEIFDDQFSVERPDGSNFTLKIRSTKLEDSAMYFCASSERGAQPQHFGDGTRLSIL.

The gene calls are TRBV7-9 and TRBJ2-6, with D tentatively TRBD2 (5 bases). V shed 4 bases and J shed 12 bases, with 13 bases lying between them. This CDR3 has 13 amino acids. Germline assignment: CDR1 SEHNR and CDR2 FQNEAQ (reference sequence). The CDR3 region is CASSSPRAPVLTF. The CDR3 bases are TGTGCCAGCAGCTCTCCGCGGGCCCCCGTCCTGACTTTC.

The chain uses TRBV7-8 and TRBJ1-2, with D unresolved. The CDR3 runs 13 residues. With 1 base removed from V and 4 bases from J, the gap between germline ends came to 7 bases. Germline V CDR1 and CDR2: SGHVS, FQNEAQ. This CDR3 is CASSLDWLYGYTF. CDR3 coding DNA: TGTGCCAGCAGCTTAGATTGGCTCTATGGCTACACCTTC.

This clone was recorded once. The V call is TRBV27, the J call TRBJ2-5, with TRBD2 matching 7 bases. Germline V CDR1 and CDR2: MNHEY, SMNVEV (reference sequence). The V segment lost 2 bases and the J segment 5 bases; nucleotides outside the gene matches: 2. This CDR3 is built from 13 residues. For the CDR3, the DNA is TGTGCCAGCAGTTTAGCGGGAGTGGAGACCCAGTACTTC. Its translation: CASSLAGVETQYF.

The V and J genes are TRBV6-1 and TRBJ1-6, with TRBD1 as a possible D gene (5 bases). CDR3 length equals 14 residues. The germline gives CDR1 MNHNS, CDR2 SASEGT. V shed 3 bases and J shed 8 bases, with 11 bases lying between them. CDR3 protein: CASSDPGSYSPLHF. The CDR3 bases are TGTGCCAGCAGTGATCCAGGGTCTTATTCACCCCTCCACTTT.

J is TRBJ1-5 and V is TRBV19; TRBD1 aligns across 7 bases. This CDR3 spans 13 amino acids. The ends lost 10 bases at V and 3 bases at J; junction bases unmatched: 6. CDR1 and CDR2 (germline): LNHDA, SQIVND (reference sequence). As DNA, the CDR3 is TGTGCCACATCGACAGGGCTCAATCAGCCCCAGCATTTT. Translated, it gives CATSTGLNQPQHF.

The chain links TRBV25-1 to TRBJ1-2; D is unclear. V lost 4 bases and J lost 4, with 19 bases in between. Germline loops: CDR1 MGHDK, CDR2 SYGVNS. The CDR3 runs to 16 residues. The CDR3 nucleotides are TGTGCCAGCAGTGTCTCCTCAAACACGCCTGGCTATGGCTACACCTTC. As protein: CASSVSSNTPGYGYTF.

The chain links TRBV7-8 to TRBJ2-2, with unresolved D. The CDR3 has 18 residues. V lost 3 bases, J lost 4 bases, and 21 bases lay in between. The germline V gene has CDR1 SGHVS and CDR2 FQNEAQ. CDR3 sequence: CASSFATAAPRFTGELFF. In DNA, the CDR3 is TGTGCCAGCAGCTTTGCGACCGCGGCCCCCCGTTTCACCGGGGAGCTGTTTTTT.

The CDR3 protein is CASSLSRDLGGETQYF. Written as DNA, the CDR3 is TGTGCCAGCAGTTTAAGCCGGGACCTGGGAGGGGAGACCCAGTACTTC. This chain uses TRBV28 with TRBJ2-5, with 7 positions matching TRBD2. The CDR3 contains 16 residues. The germline gives CDR1 MDHEN, CDR2 SYDVKM. Trimming removed 2 bases from V and 5 bases from J; junction bases left unmatched: 11. Full variable domain (missing parts from reference TRBV28 and TRBJ2-5): DVKVTQSSRYLVKRTGEKVFLECVQDMDHENMFWYRQDPGLGLRLIYFSYDVKMKEKGDIPEGYSVSREKKERFSLILESASTNQTSMYLCASSLSRDLGGETQYFGPGTRLLVL.

The chain carries TRBV6-5 and TRBJ1-1; a possible D gene is TRBD1 (5 bases). CDR1 is MNHEY and CDR2 is SVGAGI in the germline V gene. The CDR3 runs to 15 residues. The germline V and J ends were trimmed by 5 bases and 4 bases, with 17 bases remaining between them. The CDR3, as DNA: TGTGCCAGCAGTCTGTCCGGGGGGGTGAGCACTGAAGCTTTCTTT. This encodes CASSLSGGVSTEAFF.

This chain links TRBV25-1 with TRBJ2-7; 7 bases are a match to TRBD1. Looked up from germline, CDR1 is MGHDK and CDR2 is SYGVNS. There are 15 residues in the CDR3. The V gene end was trimmed by 3 bases and the J gene end by 2 bases; junction bases not matched to a gene: 7. CDR3 DNA sequence: TGTGCCAGCAGTGAGTCCGACAGGGTACCCTACGAGCAGTACTTC. Protein sequence: CASSESDRVPYEQYF.

Only one count was recorded for this clone. V usage is TRBV11-2 and J usage is TRBJ1-1; D unresolved. Germline V CDR1 and CDR2: SGHAT, FQNNGV. V was trimmed by 3 bases and J by 1 base, leaving 3 bases between them. The CDR3 sequence is 12 residues long. In DNA form, the CDR3 reads TGTGCCAGCAGCTTCGGGAACACTGAAGCTTTCTTT. Protein sequence: CASSFGNTEAFF.

The chain is built from TRBV5-1 and TRBJ2-3; 9 bases are shared with TRBD2. This CDR3 region has 18 residues. The germline gives CDR1 SGHRS, CDR2 YFSETQ. V shed 4 bases, J shed 7 bases, and the junction held 19 bases outside the gene matches. The CDR3 spells CASSPLGGASGAWNTQYF. Here the CDR3 DNA reads TGCGCCAGCAGCCCCCTGGGCGGGGCTAGCGGGGCCTGGAATACGCAGTATTTT.

The rearrangement links TRBV19 to TRBJ2-2; 12 positions match TRBD2. The CDR3 loop spans 16 amino acids. The V gene end was trimmed by 7 bases and the J gene end by 7 bases; junction bases not matched to a gene: 10. CDR1 is LNHDA and CDR2 is SQIVND in the germline V gene (reference sequence). In DNA form, the CDR3 reads TGTGCCAGTACATCTAGCGGGAGGGCCCGAGGCGGGGAGCTGTTTTTT. It is translated as CASTSSGRARGGELFF.

The CDR3 region is CATSSHRDNSRGYTF. DNA for the CDR3: TGTGCCACCAGCAGCCACCGGGACAACTCTAGGGGCTACACCTTC. The V and J genes are TRBV15 and TRBJ1-2, with a tentative D call TRBD1 (6 bases). V gave up 3 bases and J gave up 8 bases, with 19 bases separating them. Germline assignment: CDR1 LNHNV and CDR2 YYDKDF (reference sequence). The CDR3 consists of 15 residues.

There are a few counts of this clone. The chain combines TRBV5-4 with TRBJ2-7; tentatively, D is TRBD1 (5 bases). CDR3 size: 14 residues. Between the trimmed V and J ends, which lost 4 bases and 5 bases, there was a span of 16 bases. Germline V lookup: CDR1 SGHNT, CDR2 YYREEE (reference sequence). CDR3 bases: TGTGCCAGCAGCGTAAAGACAGTGGGGCACGAGCAGTACTTC. It encodes CASSVKTVGHEQYF.

V and J are TRBV11-1 and TRBJ2-7; TRBD2 agrees at 10 bases. V lost 5 bases and J lost 0; bases outside the gene matches: 10. This CDR3 comprises 17 residues. Germline V lookup: CDR1 SGHAT, CDR2 FQDESV (reference sequence). The CDR3 DNA reads as TGTGCCAGCAGCCCCACAGAGGGGACTAGCGTCTCCTACGAGCAGTACTTC. Protein product: CASSPTEGTSVSYEQYF. Variable domain in full (rest from reference TRBV11-1 and TRBJ2-7): EAEVAQSPRYKITEKSQAVAFWCDPISGHATLYWYRQILGQGPELLVQFQDESVVDDSQLPKDRFSAERLKGVDSTLKIQPAELGDSAMYLCASSPTEGTSVSYEQYFGPGTRLTVT.

The rearrangement joins TRBV27 to TRBJ2-7, with a tentative D call TRBD2 (6 bases). The CDR3 covers 13 residues. Trimming stripped 7 bases from V and 6 bases from J, with 16 bases between. The germline V gene encodes CDR1 MNHEY and CDR2 SMNVEV (reference sequence). The CDR3 nucleotides are TGTGCCAGCAATCTGGGAGGCGGCGGCGAGCAGTACTTC. It encodes CASNLGGGGEQYF.

The V gene is TRBV7-3, the J gene TRBJ2-5, with 9 bases identical to TRBD2. The CDR3 runs to 13 residues. After removal of 5 bases from V and 5 bases from J, the junction contained 3 bases not matched to a gene. CDR1 and CDR2 from the germline V gene are SGHTA and FQGTGA. The CDR3 bases are TGTGCCAGCAGCCGCGGGGGGGCGGAGACCCAGTACTTC. This codes for CASSRGGAETQYF.

The chain combines TRBV6-1 with TRBJ1-2; TRBD1 might be the D (6 bases). The CDR3 is 16 amino acids. Trimming took 2 bases from V and 5 from J, leaving 18 bases between them. The germline CDR1 and CDR2 sequences are MNHNS and SASEGT. CDR3 sequence (DNA): TGTGCCAGCAGTGAATCCCGGGCCCAAGGGGGATATGGCTACACCTTC. Translating gives CASSESRAQGGYGYTF.

The rearrangement links TRBV5-4 to TRBJ2-3; 8 positions agree with TRBD1. Germline V gene data show CDR1 as SGHNT and CDR2 as YYREEE (reference sequence). The V segment lost 1 base and the J segment 2 bases; nucleotides outside the gene matches: 6. CDR3 length: 16 residues. CDR3 DNA: TGTGCCAGCAGCTTGAAGGTGGGACAGGCCACAGATACGCAGTATTTT. It codes for CASSLKVGQATDTQYF.

J is TRBJ1-1 and V is TRBV7-9, with D perhaps TRBD1 (6 bases). The CDR3 extends over 15 amino acids. The V gene lost 5 bases and the J gene lost 4 bases, with 17 bases spanning the gap. CDR1 and CDR2 (germline): SEHNR, FQNEAQ (reference sequence). The CDR3 DNA follows: TGTGCCAGCAGCCGGAAAACGACAGGAAGCACTGAAGCTTTCTTT. The encoded protein is CASSRKTTGSTEAFF.

V gene TRBV5-4 combines with J gene TRBJ1-2, with 8 nucleotides matching TRBD1. The germline V gene encodes CDR1 SGHNT and CDR2 YYREEE (reference sequence). With V trimmed by 3 bases and J by 8 bases, 9 bases remained unmatched. This CDR3 region has 14 residues. The CDR3 loop reads CASSSPGTGLGYTF. The CDR3 nucleotides are TGTGCCAGCAGCTCCCCTGGGACAGGACTCGGCTACACCTTC.

This chain connects TRBV2 to TRBJ2-2; D gene ambiguous. Trimming shortened V by 1 base and J by 2 bases, and 5 bases separated the two germline ends. Germline V gene lookup returns CDR1 SNHLY and CDR2 FYNNEI. This CDR3 is 14 amino acids long. CDR3 sequence reads: CASSEGLNTGELFF. CDR3 DNA: TGTGCCAGCAGTGAAGGTCTCAACACCGGGGAGCTGTTTTTT.

This clone has a single count. The chain carries TRBV7-2 and TRBJ2-4; 7 nucleotides align to TRBD2. The CDR3 spans 17 residues. Trimming took 3 bases from V and 0 from J; bases not matched to a gene: 8. The germline V gene encodes CDR1 SGHTA and CDR2 FQGNSA. CDR3 sequence: CASSFREDRLAKNIQYF. CDR3 DNA sequence: TGTGCCAGCAGCTTCCGGGAGGATCGACTAGCCAAAAACATTCAGTACTTC.

This clone was counted only a few times. The CDR3 here is CASSAGTGGSYYGYTF. The CDR3 nucleotides read TGTGCCAGCAGTGCCGGGACAGGGGGCTCTTACTATGGCTACACCTTC. The chain employs TRBV6-1 and TRBJ1-2; 12 nucleotides match TRBD1. V shed 4 bases, J shed 3 bases, and the junction held 6 bases outside the gene matches. Germline V gene sequence: CDR1 MNHNS, CDR2 SASEGT. CDR3 length equals 16 residues.